The source of this T cell receptor beta chain is a study of CD8 T cells in ankylosing spondylitis. Remarks on this clonotype: Its antigen is as yet unknown.

Trimming cost V 0 bases and J 4 bases, with 8 bases left between them. Germline CDR1 reads LGHNA; CDR2 reads YNFKEQ. The CDR3 covers 14 residues. Construction of TCR beta libraries was performed using quantitative 5'-RACE with molecular barcodes. A single record per CDR3 protein comes from TCRdb applying MiXCR to the 5' RACE reads. This sample yields around 450,000 distinct CDR3 sequences, of which 20% to 30% are seen a single time; approximately 1% belongs to the top ten. General observations from the study: Relatively rare in peripheral blood, disease-linked clones were also CD8+. Significant enrichment of disease-linked clones was reportedly seen in matched ankylosing spondylitis synovial fluid. Characteristic, it appeared, of ankylosing spondylitis blood was a TCR beta motif of 7 or 8 highly homologous variants.

The chain couples TRBV4-2 to TRBJ2-3; no reliable D call. Input material: blood, either unsorted or a sorted T cell fraction (not recorded which). The receptor's source is a male donor with ankylosing spondylitis. DNA of the CDR3: TGTGCCAGCAGCCAAGATCCGAAGGCAGATACGCAGTATTTT. It translates to CASSQDPKADTQYF.